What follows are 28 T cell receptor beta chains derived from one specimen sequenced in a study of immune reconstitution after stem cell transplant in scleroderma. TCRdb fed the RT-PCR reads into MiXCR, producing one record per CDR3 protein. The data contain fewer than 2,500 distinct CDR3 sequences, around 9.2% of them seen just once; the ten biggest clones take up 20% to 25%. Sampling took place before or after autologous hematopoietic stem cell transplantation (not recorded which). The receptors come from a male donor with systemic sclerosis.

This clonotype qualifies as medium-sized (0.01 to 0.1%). The CDR3 DNA reads TGTGCCAGCAGTCCACCGATAGTCAATGAGCAGTTCTTC. This sequence encodes CASSPPIVNEQFF. The J gene is TRBJ2-1, the V gene TRBV28; D gene unclear. CDR3 length equals 13 residues. V was clipped by 5 bases and J by 6 bases, with 11 bases between them. Germline CDR1 and CDR2: MDHEN and SYDVKM.

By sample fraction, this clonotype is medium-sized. CDR3 region: CASSQNGGALVTDTQYF. The CDR3, as DNA: TGCGCCAGCAGCCAAAACGGGGGGGCTTTGGTCACAGATACGCAGTATTTT. The chain is built from TRBV4-3 and TRBJ2-3; 8 nucleotides align to TRBD2. J lost 2 bases, V lost 2 bases, and 9 bases had no gene match. This CDR3 has 17 amino acids. Germline assignment: CDR1 LGHNA and CDR2 YSLEER.

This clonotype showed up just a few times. CDR3 nucleotides: TGTGCCAGTAGTTCCCACCCAGGGACCGAAAGACTAGCGGCAAAGCAGTTCTTC. It translates to CASSSHPGTERLAAKQFF. The rearrangement joins TRBV19 to TRBJ2-1; 9 nucleotides align to TRBD2. The V gene's germline CDR1 is LNHDA and CDR2 SQIVND (reference sequence). The CDR3 runs to 18 residues. The ends lost 5 bases at V and 11 bases at J; junction bases unmatched: 22.

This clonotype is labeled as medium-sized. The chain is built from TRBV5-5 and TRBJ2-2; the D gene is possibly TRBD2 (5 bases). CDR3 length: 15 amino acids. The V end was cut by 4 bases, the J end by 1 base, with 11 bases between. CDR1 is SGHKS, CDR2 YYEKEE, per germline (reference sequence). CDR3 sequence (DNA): TGTGCCAGCAGCCCTTCAGAGGGGAACACCGGGGAGCTGTTTTTT. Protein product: CASSPSEGNTGELFF.

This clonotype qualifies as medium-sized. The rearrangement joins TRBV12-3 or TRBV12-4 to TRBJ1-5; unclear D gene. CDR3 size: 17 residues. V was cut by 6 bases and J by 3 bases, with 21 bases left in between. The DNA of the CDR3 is TGTGCCAGCAGCCAAATCCCGAGAATGTGGAACAATCAGCCCCAGCATTTT. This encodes CASSQIPRMWNNQPQHF.

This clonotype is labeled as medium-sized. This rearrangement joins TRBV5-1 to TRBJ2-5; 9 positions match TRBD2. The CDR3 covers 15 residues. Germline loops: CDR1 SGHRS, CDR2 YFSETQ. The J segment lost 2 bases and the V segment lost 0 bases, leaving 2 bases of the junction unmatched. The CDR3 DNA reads TGCGCCAGCAGCTTGGGACTAGCGGTTCAAGAGACCCAGTACTTC. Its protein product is CASSLGLAVQETQYF.

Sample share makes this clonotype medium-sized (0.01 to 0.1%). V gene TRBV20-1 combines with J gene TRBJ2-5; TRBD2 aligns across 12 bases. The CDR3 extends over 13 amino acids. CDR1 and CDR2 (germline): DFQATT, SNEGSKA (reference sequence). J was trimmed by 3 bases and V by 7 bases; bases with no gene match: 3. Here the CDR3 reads CSVSSGREETQYF. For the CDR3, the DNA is TGCAGTGTCTCTAGCGGGAGGGAAGAGACCCAGTACTTC.

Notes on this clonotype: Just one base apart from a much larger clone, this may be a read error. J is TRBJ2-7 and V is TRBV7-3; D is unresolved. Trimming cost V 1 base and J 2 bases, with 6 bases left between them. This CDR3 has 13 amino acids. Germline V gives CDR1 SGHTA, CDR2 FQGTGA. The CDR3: CASSLMGPYEQYF. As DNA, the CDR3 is TGTGCCAGCAGCTTAATGGGCCCCTACGAGCAGTACTTC.

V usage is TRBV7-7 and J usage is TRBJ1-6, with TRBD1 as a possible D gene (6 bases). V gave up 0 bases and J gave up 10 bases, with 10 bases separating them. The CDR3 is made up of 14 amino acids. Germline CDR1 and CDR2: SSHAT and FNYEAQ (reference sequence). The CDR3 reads CASSLAEQGSPLHF. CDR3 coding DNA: TGTGCCAGCAGCTTAGCGGAACAGGGATCACCCCTCCACTTT.

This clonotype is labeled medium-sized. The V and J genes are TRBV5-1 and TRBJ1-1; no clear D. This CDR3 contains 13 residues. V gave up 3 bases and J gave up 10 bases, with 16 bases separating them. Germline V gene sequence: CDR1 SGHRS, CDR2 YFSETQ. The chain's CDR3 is CASSSLGIRPAFF. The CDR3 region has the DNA TGCGCCAGCAGCTCCCTGGGGATAAGGCCAGCTTTCTTT.

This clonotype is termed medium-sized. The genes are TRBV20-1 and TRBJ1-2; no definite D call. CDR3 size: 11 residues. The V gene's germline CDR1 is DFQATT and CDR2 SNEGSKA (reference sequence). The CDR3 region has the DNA TGCAGCGTTACAGTGGCCTATGGCTACACCTTC. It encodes CSVTVAYGYTF.

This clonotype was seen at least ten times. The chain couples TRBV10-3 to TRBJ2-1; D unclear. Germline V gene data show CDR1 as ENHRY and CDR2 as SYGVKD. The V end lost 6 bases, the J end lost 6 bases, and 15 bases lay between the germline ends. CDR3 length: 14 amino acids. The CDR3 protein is CAISKGTTGNEQFF. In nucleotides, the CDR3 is TGTGCCATCAGCAAGGGTACTACCGGCAATGAGCAGTTCTTC.

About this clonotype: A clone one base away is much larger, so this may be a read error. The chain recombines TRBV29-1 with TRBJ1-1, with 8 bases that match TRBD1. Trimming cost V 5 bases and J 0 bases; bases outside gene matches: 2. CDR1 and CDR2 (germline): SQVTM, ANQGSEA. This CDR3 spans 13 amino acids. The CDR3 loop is CSVWDRMNTEAFF. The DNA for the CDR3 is TGCAGCGTTTGGGACAGGATGAACACTGAAGCTTTCTTT.

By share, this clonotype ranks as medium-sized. This CDR3 is CASPQGLEEKLFF. CDR3 sequence (DNA): TGTGCCAGCCCACAGGGGCTGGAGGAAAAACTGTTTTTT. V gene TRBV21-1 combines with J gene TRBJ1-4; the table calls TRBD1, which could not be checked here. TRBV21-1 is deemed a pseudogene. This CDR3 spans 13 amino acids.

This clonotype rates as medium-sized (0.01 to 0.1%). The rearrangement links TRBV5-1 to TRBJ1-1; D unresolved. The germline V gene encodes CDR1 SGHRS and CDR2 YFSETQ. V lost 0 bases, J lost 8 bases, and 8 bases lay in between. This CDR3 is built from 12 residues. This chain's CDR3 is CASSLEGSEAFF. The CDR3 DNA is TGCGCCAGCAGCTTGGAGGGCAGCGAAGCTTTCTTT.

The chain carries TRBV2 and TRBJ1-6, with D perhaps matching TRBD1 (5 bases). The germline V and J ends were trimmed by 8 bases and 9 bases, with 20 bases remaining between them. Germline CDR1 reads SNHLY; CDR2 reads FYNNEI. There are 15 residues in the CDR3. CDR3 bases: TGTGCCAGCCAAACTTCAGGGAGAATTGGTTCACCCCTCCACTTT. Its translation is CASQTSGRIGSPLHF.

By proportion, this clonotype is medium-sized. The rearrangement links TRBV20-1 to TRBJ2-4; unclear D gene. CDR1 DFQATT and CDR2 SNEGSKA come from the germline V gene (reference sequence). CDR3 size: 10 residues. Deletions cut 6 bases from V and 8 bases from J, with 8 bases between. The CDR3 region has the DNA TGCAGTGCGTCTCGGGACATTCAGTACTTC. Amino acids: CSASRDIQYF.

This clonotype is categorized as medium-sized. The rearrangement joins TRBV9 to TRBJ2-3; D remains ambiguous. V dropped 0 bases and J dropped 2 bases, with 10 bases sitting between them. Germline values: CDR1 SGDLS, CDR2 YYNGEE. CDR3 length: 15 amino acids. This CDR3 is CASSVGKFSTDTQYF. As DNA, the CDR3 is TGTGCCAGCAGCGTAGGAAAATTTTCCACAGATACGCAGTATTTT. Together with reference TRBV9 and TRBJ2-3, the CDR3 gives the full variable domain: DSGVTQTPKHLITATGQRVTLRCSPRSGDLSVYWYQQSLDQGLQFLIQYYNGEERAKGNILERFSAQQFPDLHSELNLSSLELGDSALYFCASSVGKFSTDTQYFGPGTRLTVL.

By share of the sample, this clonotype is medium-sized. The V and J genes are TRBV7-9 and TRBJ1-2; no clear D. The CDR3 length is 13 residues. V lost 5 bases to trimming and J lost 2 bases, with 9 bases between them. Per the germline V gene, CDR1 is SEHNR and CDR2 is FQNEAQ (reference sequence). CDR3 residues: CASSPSVNYGYTF. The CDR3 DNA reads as TGTGCCAGCAGCCCCTCAGTAAACTATGGCTACACCTTC.

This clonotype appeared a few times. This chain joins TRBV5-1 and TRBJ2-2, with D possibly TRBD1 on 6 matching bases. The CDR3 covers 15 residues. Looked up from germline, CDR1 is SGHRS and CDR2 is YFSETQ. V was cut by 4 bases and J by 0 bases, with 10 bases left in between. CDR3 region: CASSAGTPNTGELFF. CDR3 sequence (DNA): TGCGCCAGCAGCGCCGGGACACCGAACACCGGGGAGCTGTTTTTT.

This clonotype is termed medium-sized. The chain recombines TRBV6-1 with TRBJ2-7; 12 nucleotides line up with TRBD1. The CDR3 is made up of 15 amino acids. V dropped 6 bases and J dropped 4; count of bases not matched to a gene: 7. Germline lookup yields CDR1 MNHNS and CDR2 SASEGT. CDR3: CASRPGTGGDYEQYF. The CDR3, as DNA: TGTGCCAGCAGACCCGGGACAGGGGGCGATTACGAGCAGTACTTC.

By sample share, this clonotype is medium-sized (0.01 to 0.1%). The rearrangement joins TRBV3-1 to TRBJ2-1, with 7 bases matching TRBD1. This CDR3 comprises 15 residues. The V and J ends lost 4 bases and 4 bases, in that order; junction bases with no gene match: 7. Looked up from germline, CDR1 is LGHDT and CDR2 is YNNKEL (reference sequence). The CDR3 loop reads CASSPKGTVYNEQFF. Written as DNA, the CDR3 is TGTGCCAGCAGCCCGAAAGGGACAGTATACAATGAGCAGTTCTTC.

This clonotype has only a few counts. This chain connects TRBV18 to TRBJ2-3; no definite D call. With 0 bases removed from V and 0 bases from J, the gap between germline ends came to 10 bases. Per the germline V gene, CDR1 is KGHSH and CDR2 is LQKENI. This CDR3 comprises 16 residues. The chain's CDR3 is CASSPPSQSSTDTQYF. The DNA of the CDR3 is TGTGCCAGCTCACCACCGAGTCAGAGTAGCACAGATACGCAGTATTTT.

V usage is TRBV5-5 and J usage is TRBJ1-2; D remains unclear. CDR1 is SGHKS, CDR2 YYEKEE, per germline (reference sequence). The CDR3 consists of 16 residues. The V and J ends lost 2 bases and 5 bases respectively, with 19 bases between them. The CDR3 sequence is CASSLSTAFQSYGYTF. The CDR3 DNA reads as TGTGCCAGCAGCTTATCCACAGCGTTCCAAAGTTATGGCTACACCTTC.

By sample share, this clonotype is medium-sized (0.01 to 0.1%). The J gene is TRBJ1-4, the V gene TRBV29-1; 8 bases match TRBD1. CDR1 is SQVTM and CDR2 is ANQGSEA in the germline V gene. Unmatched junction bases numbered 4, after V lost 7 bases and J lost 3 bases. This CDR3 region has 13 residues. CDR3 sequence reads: CSGQQGANEKLFF. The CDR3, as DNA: TGCAGCGGTCAACAGGGGGCTAATGAAAAACTGTTTTTT.

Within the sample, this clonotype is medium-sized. CDR3 in DNA: TGTGCCAGCAGCCAAGATTTTGGAGGGTCGAACGAGCAGTACTTC. Encoded protein: CASSQDFGGSNEQYF. The chain links TRBV4-2 to TRBJ2-7; maybe TRBD2 (6 bases). The V end was cut by 0 bases, the J end by 5 bases, with 14 bases between. In germline, CDR1 is LGHNA, CDR2 YNFKEQ. The CDR3 length is 15 residues.

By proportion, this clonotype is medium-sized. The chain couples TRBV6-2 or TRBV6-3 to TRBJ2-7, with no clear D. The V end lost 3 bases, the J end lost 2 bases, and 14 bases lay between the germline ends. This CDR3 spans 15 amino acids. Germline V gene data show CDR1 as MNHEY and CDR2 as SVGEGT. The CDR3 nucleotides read TGTGCCAGCAGTTATAGGTGGGCGGCCACCTACGAGCAGTACTTC. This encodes CASSYRWAATYEQYF.

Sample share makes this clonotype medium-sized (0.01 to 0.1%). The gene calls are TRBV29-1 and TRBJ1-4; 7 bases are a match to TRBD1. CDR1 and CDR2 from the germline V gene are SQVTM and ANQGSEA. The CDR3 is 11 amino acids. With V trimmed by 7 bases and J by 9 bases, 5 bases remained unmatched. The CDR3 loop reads CSGLQGQKLFF. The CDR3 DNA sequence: TGCAGCGGACTACAGGGGCAAAAACTGTTTTTT.